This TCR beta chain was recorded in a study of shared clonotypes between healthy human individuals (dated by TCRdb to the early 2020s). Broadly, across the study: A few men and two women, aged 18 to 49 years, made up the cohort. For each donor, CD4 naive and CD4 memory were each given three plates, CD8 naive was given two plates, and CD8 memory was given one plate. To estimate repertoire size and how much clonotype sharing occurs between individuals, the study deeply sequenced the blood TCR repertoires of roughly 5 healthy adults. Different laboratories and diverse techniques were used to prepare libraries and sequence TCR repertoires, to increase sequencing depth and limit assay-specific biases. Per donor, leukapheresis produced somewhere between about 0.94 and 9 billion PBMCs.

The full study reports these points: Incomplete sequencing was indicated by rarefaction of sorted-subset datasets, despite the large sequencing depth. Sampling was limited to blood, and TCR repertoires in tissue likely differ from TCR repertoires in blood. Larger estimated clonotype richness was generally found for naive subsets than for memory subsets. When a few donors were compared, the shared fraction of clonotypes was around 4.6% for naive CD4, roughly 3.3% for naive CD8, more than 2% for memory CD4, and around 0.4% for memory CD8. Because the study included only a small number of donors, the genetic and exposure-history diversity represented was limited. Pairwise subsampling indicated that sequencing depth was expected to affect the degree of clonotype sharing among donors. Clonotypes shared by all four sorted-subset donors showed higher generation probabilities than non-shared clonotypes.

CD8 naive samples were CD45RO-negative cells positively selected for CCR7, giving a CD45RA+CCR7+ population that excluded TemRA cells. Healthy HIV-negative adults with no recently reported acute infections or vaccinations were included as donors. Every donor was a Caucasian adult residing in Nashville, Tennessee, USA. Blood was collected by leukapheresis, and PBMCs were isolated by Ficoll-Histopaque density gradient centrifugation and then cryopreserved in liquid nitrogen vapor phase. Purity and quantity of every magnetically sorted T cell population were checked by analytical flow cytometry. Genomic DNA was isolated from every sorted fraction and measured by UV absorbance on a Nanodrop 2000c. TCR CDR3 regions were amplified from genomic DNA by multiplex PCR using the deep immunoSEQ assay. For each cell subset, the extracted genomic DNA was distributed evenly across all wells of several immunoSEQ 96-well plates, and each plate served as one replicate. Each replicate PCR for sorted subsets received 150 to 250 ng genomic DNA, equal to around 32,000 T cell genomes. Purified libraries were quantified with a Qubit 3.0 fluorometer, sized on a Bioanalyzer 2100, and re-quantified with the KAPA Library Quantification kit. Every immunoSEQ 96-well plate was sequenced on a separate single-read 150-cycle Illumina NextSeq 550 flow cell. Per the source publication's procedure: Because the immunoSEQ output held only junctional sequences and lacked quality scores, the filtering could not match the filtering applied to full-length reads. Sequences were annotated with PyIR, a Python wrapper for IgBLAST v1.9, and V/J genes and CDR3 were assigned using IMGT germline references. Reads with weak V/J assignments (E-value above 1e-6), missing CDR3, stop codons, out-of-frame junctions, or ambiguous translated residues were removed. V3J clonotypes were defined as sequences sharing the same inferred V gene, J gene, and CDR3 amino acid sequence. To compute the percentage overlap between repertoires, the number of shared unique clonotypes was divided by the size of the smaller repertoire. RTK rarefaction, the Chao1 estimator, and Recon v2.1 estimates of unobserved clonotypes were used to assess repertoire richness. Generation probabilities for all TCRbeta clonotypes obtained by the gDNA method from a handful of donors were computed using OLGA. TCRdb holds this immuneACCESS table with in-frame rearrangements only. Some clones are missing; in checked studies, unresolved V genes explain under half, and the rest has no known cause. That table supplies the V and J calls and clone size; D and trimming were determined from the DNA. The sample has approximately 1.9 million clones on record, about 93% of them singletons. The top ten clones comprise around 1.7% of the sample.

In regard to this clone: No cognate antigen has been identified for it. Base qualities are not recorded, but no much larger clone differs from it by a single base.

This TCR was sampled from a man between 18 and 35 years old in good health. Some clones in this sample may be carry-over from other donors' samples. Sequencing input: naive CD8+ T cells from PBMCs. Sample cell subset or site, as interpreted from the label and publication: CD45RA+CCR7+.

CDR3 sequence: CASTREGSYEQYF. The nucleotide sequence is given as TGTGCCAGCACCCGGGAGGGCTCTTACGAGCAGTACTTC. Recombination linked TRBV7-8 to TRBJ2-7; a stretch of 8 junction bases matches TRBD2. CDR1 and CDR2 were assigned from the germline V gene as SGHVS and FQNEAQ. Including cysteine and phenylalanine, the CDR3 has 13 amino acids. The DNA shown is the 39-base CDR3, in frame from base 1. The V end gives up 7 bases and the J end 4 bases, leaving 6 bases in the junction not matched to a gene.